This entry features one T cell receptor (beta chain) sequence. The antigen is unknown. V was clipped by 10 bases and J by 5 bases; unmatched bases: 14. In germline, CDR1 is MNHEY, CDR2 SVGAGI. This CDR3 comprises 15 residues. The data originate from a study of shared clonotypes between healthy human individuals. Study-level results: Non-shared clonotypes displayed generation probabilities falling below those of clonotypes present in all four donors.

Method: immunoSEQ multiplex PCR; TCRdb's copy keeps in-frame clones and lacks some. The table shows approximately 1,000,000 clones, with about 80% occurring only once. Those who donated were healthy HIV-negative adults, with no recent acute infections or vaccinations reported. The V and J genes are TRBV6-5 and TRBJ1-5; 7 bases are shared with TRBD1. The sequencing input was memory CD4+ T cells from PBMCs. The subset here: CD45RA-negative fraction. This TCR was sampled from a man in his late teens or twenties in good health. Some clones in this sample may be carry-over from other donors' samples. CDR3 in DNA: TGTGCCACACGACAAGGGGGCTTAGGAGATCAGCCCCAGCATTTT. Its translation is CATRQGGLGDQPQHF.